This T cell receptor (beta chain) appears in the sequencing data of a study of blood T cell repertoires in COVID-19. Donors were grouped by their self-reported clinical history. CDR3 length: 12 amino acids. V lost 8 bases, J lost 8 bases, and 7 bases stayed unmatched. CDR1 and CDR2 (germline): LNHDA, SQIVND (reference sequence). The authors' processing: Nucleated cell number was recorded as an estimate derived from reference gene primer amplification. Clones were sequenced by immunoSEQ multiplex PCR, and TCRdb holds only the in-frame ones, with some missing. That table furnishes V, J and clone size, whereas the DNA furnished D and trimming. This sample has about 440,000 clones, with around nine tenths found just once.

The sequence came from a woman in her late teens or twenties with acute COVID-19. What was sequenced was PBMCs or T cells enriched from blood (not recorded which). The chain combines TRBV19 with TRBJ1-1, with 8 bases identical to TRBD1. CDR3 DNA: TGTGCCAGTTTACAGGGGGGTCGGGAAGCTTTCTTT. Translating gives CASLQGGREAFF. Together with reference TRBV19 and TRBJ1-1, the CDR3 gives the full variable domain: DGGITQSPKYLFRKEGQNVTLSCEQNLNHDAMYWYRQDPGQGLRLIYYSQIVNDFQKGDIAEGYSVSREKKESFPLTVTSAQKNPTAFYLCASLQGGREAFFGQGTRLTVV.